The rows below give T cell receptor beta chains drawn from one sample of a study of T cell changes during pregnancy in multiple sclerosis. The table came from immunoSEQ multiplex PCR; TCRdb's copy has only in-frame clones and leaves some out. This sample has about 59,000 clones; about 93% occur once, and the top ten carry about 2.6%. The sequences come from CD8+ T cells from peripheral blood mononuclear cells, collected in the third trimester of pregnancy. Receptors originate from a female donor with multiple sclerosis, enrolled in a pregnancy study. Both conserved end residues are part of each CDR3.

j_gene	v_gene	CDR3aa
TRBJ2-2	TRBV9	CASSTAGGSGRELFF
TRBJ2-7	TRBV28	CASSAGTGLREQYF
TRBJ2-2	TRBV4-1	CASSQEGQGTGELFF
TRBJ2-2	TRBV27	CASSPQPPGGTGELFF
TRBJ2-7	TRBV4-1	CASSPPARSFYEQYF
TRBJ2-7	TRBV4-1	CASSPYGGGGGEQYF
TRBJ2-3	TRBV7-2	CASSTPGEFPDTQYF
TRBJ1-2	TRBV9	CASSGEGAGYTF
TRBJ2-7	TRBV19	CASSLAGGPYEQYF
TRBJ2-1	TRBV19	CASSIIQGINEQFF
TRBJ2-1	TRBV28	CASSPGDPSYNEQFF
TRBJ2-7	TRBV7-2	CASSFARDRGHEQYF
TRBJ1-2	TRBV13	CASSLGQRGYRERDYGYTF